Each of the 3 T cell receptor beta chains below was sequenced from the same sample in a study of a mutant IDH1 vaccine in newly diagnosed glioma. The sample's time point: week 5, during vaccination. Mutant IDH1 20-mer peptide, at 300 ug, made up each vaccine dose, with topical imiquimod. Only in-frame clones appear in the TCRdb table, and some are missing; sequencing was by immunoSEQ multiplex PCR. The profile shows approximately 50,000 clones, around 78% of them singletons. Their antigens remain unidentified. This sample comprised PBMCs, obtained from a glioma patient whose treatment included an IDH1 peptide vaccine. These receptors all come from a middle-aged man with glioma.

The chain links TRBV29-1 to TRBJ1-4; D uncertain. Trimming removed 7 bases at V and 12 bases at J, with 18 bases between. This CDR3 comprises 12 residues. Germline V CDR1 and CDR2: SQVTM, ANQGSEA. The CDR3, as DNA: TGCAGCGGGGCATCCCGAGTCGGAGAACTGTTTTTT. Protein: CSGASRVGELFF.

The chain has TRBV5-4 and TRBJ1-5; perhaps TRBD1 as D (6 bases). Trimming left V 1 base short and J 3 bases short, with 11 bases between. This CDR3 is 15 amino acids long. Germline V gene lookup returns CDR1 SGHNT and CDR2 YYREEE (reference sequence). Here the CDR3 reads CASSLWGANNQPQHF. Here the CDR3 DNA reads TGTGCCAGCAGCTTGTGGGGGGCGAACAATCAGCCCCAGCATTTT.

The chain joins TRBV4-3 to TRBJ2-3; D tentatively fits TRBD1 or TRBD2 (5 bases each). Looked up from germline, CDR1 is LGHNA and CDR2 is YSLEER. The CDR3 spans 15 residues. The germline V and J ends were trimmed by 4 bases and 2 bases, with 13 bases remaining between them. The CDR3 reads CASSPGTGLTDTQYF. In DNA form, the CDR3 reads TGCGCCAGCAGCCCTGGGACGGGCCTCACAGATACGCAGTATTTT.